This T cell receptor (beta chain) was identified during a study of cytomegalovirus exposure and HLA in healthy donors (TCRdb year 2017). Regarding the research as a whole: According to a later analysis, the 120 or so validation repertoires were produced on the same platform as the 700 or so repertoires of the first cohort. The study aimed to test whether cataloging public T cell receptors could reveal signatures of past pathogen exposure. In addition to the first cohort of 650 to 800 subjects, a separate validation cohort of 130 or so different subjects was used. High-throughput TCR immunosequencing, statistical association of individual TCRs with disease status, and machine learning were combined to predict cytomegalovirus infection status.

CDR1 and CDR2 are read off the germline V gene as MGHRA and YSYEKL. V is cut by 1 base and J by 1 base, and the space between the germline ends is 7 bases. Spanning cysteine to phenylalanine, the CDR3 consists of 14 amino acids. Only the CDR3 portion is preserved as DNA: 42 bases, with reading frame beginning at the first base. This clone was observed a handful of times. It lacks a known antigen. Base-call qualities are not available, and no considerably larger clone is one nucleotide away. The library was generated by the immunoSEQ multiplex PCR assay. Per the source publication's procedure: To diagnose cytomegalovirus status from the catalog of TCR beta chain sequences, a statistical classification framework was built. This is the immuneACCESS table as TCRdb keeps it, with only in-frame sequences that have V and J called. A part of the clones is gone; compared with another copy, unresolved V genes explain less than half, and the rest is unexplained. V and J calls and clone size are those listed in that table; D and trimming were worked out from the DNA. The sample data list over 120,000 clones, and about 91% of these were observed just once. 3.5% to 5.5% of the sample comes from the top ten.

Separate from the approximately 670-subject first cohort, the validation cohort of around 130 subjects was the group to which the donors belonged. Study-wide conclusions, independent of this receptor: Most TCR sequences were observed very rarely across donors, whereas some public TCRs were present in many individuals. Cytomegalovirus status was reported to be diagnosed by the classifier with high specificity and sensitivity in both the original and validation cohorts. A few of the identified cytomegalovirus-associated TCR beta chains were confirmed in vitro to be specific for cytomegalovirus antigens. The study listed approximately 150 TCR beta chains as associated with cytomegalovirus. The validation cohort had no HLA typing available for a later analysis, so co-occurrence within that cohort was assessed over all 120 or so repertoires. Of the cluster scores, 90% to 95% were above 0 in a later analysis, which found that TCRs clustered in the first cohort also tended to co-occur in the 110 or so validation repertoires. According to the authors, the approach could potentially be generalized to other disease states and immunological phenotypes.

The receptor was isolated from a man between 18 and 29 years old in good health and CMV-seropositive. Sample: PBMCs. Recombination connected TRBV4-1 to TRBJ1-1, and TRBD1 may be the D gene, going by 6 matching bases. The DNA sequence follows: TGCGCCAGCAGCCAAGGACAGGAGAACACTGAAGCTTTCTTT. Its translation is CASSQGQENTEAFF.